Sequencing of this TCR beta chain was carried out in a study of blood T cell repertoires in COVID-19. Study at large: The cDNA or gDNA used as material had been derived from T cells, B-cell-depleted T cells, or PBMCs.

TCRdb's copy holds only in-frame clones and misses some; the assay was immunoSEQ multiplex PCR. There are 200,000 to 300,000 clones in the sample; about 82% occur only once, and about 6.3% lies in the top ten. V lost 4 bases, J lost 8 bases, and 26 bases lay in between. Germline lookup yields CDR1 MDHEN and CDR2 SYDVKM. This CDR3 has 17 residues. This clone showed up just a few times. The chain joins TRBV28 to TRBJ1-2, with D possibly being TRBD1 (5 bases). Sequences were obtained from peripheral blood. This receptor was obtained from an older woman with active or convalescent COVID-19. The DNA for the CDR3 is TGTGCCAGCAGTTGGGGGAGGGCAGGGAACACCCCCCGCGGCTACACCTTC. It yields the protein CASSWGRAGNTPRGYTF.